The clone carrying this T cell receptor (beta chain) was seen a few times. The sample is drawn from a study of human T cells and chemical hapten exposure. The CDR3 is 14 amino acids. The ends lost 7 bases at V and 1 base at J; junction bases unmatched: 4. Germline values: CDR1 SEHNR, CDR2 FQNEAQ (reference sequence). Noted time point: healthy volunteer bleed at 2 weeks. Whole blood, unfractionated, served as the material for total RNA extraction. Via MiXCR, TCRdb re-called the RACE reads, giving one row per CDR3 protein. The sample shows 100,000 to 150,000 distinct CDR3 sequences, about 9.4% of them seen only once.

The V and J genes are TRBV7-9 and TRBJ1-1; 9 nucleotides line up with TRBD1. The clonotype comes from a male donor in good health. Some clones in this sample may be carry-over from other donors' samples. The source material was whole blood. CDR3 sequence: CASIGTGKNTEAFF. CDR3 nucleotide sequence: TGTGCCAGCATCGGGACAGGGAAGAACACTGAAGCTTTCTTT.